The present T cell receptor (beta chain) was sequenced within a study of T cell responses to AZD1222 COVID-19 vaccine (dated by TCRdb to about 2021). Background for the entire study: A total of approximately 250 trial participants underwent TCR sequencing, of whom about 200 had received two doses of AZD1222 and approximately 25 had received two doses of the MenACWY control vaccine. Trial participants were enrolled by age into 18-55, 56-69 and 70-plus year subgroups, with about 150, 27 and 61 TCR-sequenced participants respectively. What the study reported, not specific to this receptor: The 56-69-year group was small, and its depth increase did not reach significance, likely because of low power. Because no day 14 peak-response samples were available, the repertoires could be characterized only after the peak T cell response. The whole spike protein was spanned by vaccine-associated CD4 TCRs, and dominant responses were seen in regions 160-218 and 743-854. Reportedly, almost half of the unique spike-specific TCRs recognized epitopes lying outside the regions that are mutated in the B.1.351 and B.1.1.7 variants. Participants were mostly white British, with more females than males. The authors suggested clonal diversity may have been underestimated. Conclusions about previously exposed vaccinees are limited, since just five or six AZD1222 recipients were seropositive for SARS-CoV-2 at baseline. After two AZD1222 doses, spike-specific TCR breadth and depth were significantly higher than at day 0 and than in MenACWY recipients.

What the time point label conveys for this sample: about 28 days (+/-7) after the second vaccine dose. Interpreted using the paper, the treatment or condition label stands for: meningococcal conjugate vaccine given as trial control. The vaccinee samples were drawn from two UK trials, COV001 and COV002, one of which was a single-blind randomized controlled phase 2/3 trial testing AZD1222 (ChAdOx1 nCoV-19) in healthy adults. For TCRbeta chain sequencing, PBMC samples were collected from trial participants at day 0 and at day 28 after the second dose. The CDR3 regions of human TCRbeta chains were subjected to immunosequencing. Turning to the authors' computational methods: Repertoire TCRs were checked for matches against a reference library of SARS-CoV-2-specific TCRs that had been generated using the MIRA antigen-specificity platform. Breadth meant the fraction of unique TCRs that were SARS-CoV-2-associated, whereas depth meant the fraction of total T cells that were SARS-CoV-2-associated. Using the MIRA data, each spike-specific TCR was mapped to the spike region that the TCR reacts to and placed in a CD4 or CD8 class. Log10-transformed breadth and depth values were compared by one-way ANOVA with Sidak's multiple comparisons tests. TCRdb's version of the immuneACCESS table is confined to in-frame rearrangements and falls short of the full clone set. An unresolved V gene accounts for under half of the shortfall where checked; the remainder is of unknown origin. The DNA was the basis for D and trimming; V, J and clone size are from that table. The sample has roughly 100,000 clones on record, approximately 89% of them singletons. The biggest ten clones account for roughly 3.3% of the sample.

Note on this clone: What antigen it recognizes has not been identified. No quality values exist for individual bases; no much larger clone is one base distant.

This sequence originates from an adult who received the MenACWY meningococcal vaccine as a control. The sequencing here drew on peripheral blood, taken 28 days after the second dose of the MenACWY control vaccine.

DNA sequence: TGTGCCAGTAGTATAGCCGGAGGGGGGCAAGAGACCCAGTACTTC. This gives the protein CASSIAGGGQETQYF. Rearrangement joined TRBV19 to TRBJ2-5, with the D gene possibly TRBD1 or TRBD2, each one fitting 6 bases. From the germline V gene (reference sequence), CDR1 is LNHDA and CDR2 is SQIVND. The V end loses 1 base and the J end loses 2 bases, and a stretch of 11 bases separates them. There are 15 amino acids in the CDR3, from cysteine to phenylalanine inclusive. Of the read, only the CDR3 DNA is kept; its 45 bases are in frame from base 1.